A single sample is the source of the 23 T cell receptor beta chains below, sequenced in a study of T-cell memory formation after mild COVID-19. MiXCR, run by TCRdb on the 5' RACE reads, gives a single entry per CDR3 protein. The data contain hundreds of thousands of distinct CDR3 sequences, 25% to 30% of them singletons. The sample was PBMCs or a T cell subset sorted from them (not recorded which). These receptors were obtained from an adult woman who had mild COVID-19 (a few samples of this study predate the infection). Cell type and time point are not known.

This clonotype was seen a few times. The CDR3 sequence: CASSYQVRDTQYF. The CDR3 DNA reads as TGTGCCAGCAGTTACCAGGTCCGAGATACGCAGTATTTT. The J gene is TRBJ2-3, the V gene TRBV6-2 or TRBV6-3; no clear D. The CDR3 has 13 residues. Germline lookup yields CDR1 MNHEY and CDR2 SVGEGT. Trimming removed 2 bases at V and 5 bases at J, with 8 bases between.

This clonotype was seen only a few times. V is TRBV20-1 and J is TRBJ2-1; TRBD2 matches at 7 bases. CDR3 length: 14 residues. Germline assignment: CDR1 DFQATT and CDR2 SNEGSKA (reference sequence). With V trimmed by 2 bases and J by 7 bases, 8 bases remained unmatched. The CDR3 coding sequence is TGCAGTGCTAGATCCAGCGGGATTGGTAATGAGCAGTTCTTC. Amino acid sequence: CSARSSGIGNEQFF.

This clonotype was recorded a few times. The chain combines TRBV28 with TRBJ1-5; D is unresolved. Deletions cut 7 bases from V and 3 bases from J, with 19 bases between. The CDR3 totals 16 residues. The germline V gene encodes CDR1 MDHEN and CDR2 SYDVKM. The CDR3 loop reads CASTSTKGRANQPQHF. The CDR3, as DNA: TGTGCCAGCACCTCCACAAAGGGTAGGGCCAATCAGCCCCAGCATTTT. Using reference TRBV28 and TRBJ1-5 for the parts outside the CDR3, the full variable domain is DVKVTQSSRYLVKRTGEKVFLECVQDMDHENMFWYRQDPGLGLRLIYFSYDVKMKEKGDIPEGYSVSREKKERFSLILESASTNQTSMYLCASTSTKGRANQPQHFGDGTRLSIL.

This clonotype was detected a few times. The CDR3 coding sequence is TGTGCCAGGACAGGGGGAAGCTCCTACAATGAGCAGTTCTTC. The encoded protein is CARTGGSSYNEQFF. The J gene is TRBJ2-1, the V gene TRBV2; TRBD1 matches at 9 bases. From germline, CDR1 is SNHLY and CDR2 FYNNEI. CDR3 length: 14 amino acids. The V and J ends lost 9 bases and 0 bases, in that order; junction bases with no gene match: 3.

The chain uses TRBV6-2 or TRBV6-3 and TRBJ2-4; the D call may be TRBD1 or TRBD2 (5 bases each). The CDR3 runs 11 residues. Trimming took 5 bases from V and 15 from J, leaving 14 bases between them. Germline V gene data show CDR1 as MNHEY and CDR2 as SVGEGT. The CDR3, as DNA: TGTGCCAGCAGTCAGGGACCGGTCGGGTACTTC. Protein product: CASSQGPVGYF.

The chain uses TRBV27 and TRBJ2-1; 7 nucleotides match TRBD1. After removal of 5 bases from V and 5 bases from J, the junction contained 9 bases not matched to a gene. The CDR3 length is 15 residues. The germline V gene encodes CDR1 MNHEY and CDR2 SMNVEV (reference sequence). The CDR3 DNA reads TGTGCCAGCAGTCAGCTGGGACAGCTACACAATGAGCAGTTCTTC. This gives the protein CASSQLGQLHNEQFF.

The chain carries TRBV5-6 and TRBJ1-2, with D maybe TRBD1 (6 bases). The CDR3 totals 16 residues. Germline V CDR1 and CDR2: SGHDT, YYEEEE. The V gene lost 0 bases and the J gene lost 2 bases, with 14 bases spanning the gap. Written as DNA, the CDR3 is TGTGCCAGCAGCTTGGACCCGGACAGCTCCAACTATGGCTACACCTTC. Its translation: CASSLDPDSSNYGYTF.

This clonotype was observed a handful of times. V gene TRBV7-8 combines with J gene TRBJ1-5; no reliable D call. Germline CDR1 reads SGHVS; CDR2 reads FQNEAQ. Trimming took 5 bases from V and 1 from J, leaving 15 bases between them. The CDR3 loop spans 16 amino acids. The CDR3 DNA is TGTGCCAGCAGCCAGGACGGCGGGTTGAGCAATCAGCCCCAGCATTTT. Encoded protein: CASSQDGGLSNQPQHF.

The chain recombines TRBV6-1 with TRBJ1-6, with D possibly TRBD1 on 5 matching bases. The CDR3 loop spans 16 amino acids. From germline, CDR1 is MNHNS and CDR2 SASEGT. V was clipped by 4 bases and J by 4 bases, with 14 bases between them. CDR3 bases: TGTGCCAGCAGTGCCTCGGACACCACTTATAATTCACCCCTCCACTTT. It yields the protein CASSASDTTYNSPLHF.

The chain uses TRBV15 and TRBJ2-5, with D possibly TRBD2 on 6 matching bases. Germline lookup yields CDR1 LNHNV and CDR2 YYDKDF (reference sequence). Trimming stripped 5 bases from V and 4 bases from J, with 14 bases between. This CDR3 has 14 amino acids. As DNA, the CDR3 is TGTGCCACCAGCGAACGGGACTCCAGAGAGACCCAGTACTTC. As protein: CATSERDSRETQYF.

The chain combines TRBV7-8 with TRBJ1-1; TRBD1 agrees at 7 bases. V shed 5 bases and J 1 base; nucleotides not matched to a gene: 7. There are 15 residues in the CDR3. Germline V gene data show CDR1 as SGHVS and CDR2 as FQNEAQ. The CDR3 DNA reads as TGTGCCAGCAGCGATACCGGGACAGCGAACACTGAAGCTTTCTTT. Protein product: CASSDTGTANTEAFF. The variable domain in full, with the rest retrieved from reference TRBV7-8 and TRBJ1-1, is GAGVSQSPRYKVAKRGQDVALRCDPISGHVSLFWYQQALGQGPEFLTYFQNEAQLDKSGLPSDRFFAERPEGSVSTLKIQRTQQEDSAVYLCASSDTGTANTEAFFGQGTRLTVV.

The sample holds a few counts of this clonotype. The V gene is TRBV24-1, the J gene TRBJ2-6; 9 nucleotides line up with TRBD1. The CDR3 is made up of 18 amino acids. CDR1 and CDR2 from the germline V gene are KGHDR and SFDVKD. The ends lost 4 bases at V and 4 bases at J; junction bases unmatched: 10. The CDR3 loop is CATSESPGTGNGANVLTF. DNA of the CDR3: TGTGCCACCAGTGAAAGTCCCGGGACAGGGAACGGGGCCAACGTCCTGACTTTC.

CDR3 nucleotide sequence: TGTGCCAGCAGCCGGAGACCGGGACAGGGGTATGGCTACACCTTC. Its protein product is CASSRRPGQGYGYTF. This chain joins TRBV7-2 and TRBJ1-2; 10 bases match TRBD1. V lost 5 bases and J lost 5; bases outside the gene matches: 8. The CDR3 spans 15 residues. The germline gives CDR1 SGHTA, CDR2 FQGNSA. Supplemented by reference TRBV7-2 and TRBJ1-2, the full variable domain reads GAGVSQSPSNKVTEKGKDVELRCDPISGHTALYWYRQSLGQGLEFLIYFQGNSAPDKSGLPSDRFSAERTGGSVSTLTIQRTQQEDSAVYLCASSRRPGQGYGYTFGSGTRLTVV.

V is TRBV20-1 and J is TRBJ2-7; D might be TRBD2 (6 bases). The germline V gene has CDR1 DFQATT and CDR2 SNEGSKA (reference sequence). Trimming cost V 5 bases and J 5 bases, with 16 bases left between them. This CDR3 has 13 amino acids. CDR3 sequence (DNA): TGCAGTGCTTCCTCGGGCGGGGACCACGAGCAGTACTTC. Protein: CSASSGGDHEQYF.

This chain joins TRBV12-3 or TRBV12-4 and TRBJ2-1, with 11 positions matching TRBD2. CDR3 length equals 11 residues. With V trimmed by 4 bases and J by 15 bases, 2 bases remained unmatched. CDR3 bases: TGTGCCAGCAGTTCAGGACTAGCGGGGTTCTTC. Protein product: CASSSGLAGFF.

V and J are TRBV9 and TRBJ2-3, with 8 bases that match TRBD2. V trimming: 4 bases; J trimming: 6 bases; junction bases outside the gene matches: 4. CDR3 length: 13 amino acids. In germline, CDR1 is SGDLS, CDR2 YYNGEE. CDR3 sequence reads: CASSSSGGDTQYF. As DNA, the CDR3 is TGTGCCAGCAGCTCCTCGGGGGGGGATACGCAGTATTTT. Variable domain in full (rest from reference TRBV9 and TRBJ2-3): DSGVTQTPKHLITATGQRVTLRCSPRSGDLSVYWYQQSLDQGLQFLIQYYNGEERAKGNILERFSAQQFPDLHSELNLSSLELGDSALYFCASSSSGGDTQYFGPGTRLTVL.

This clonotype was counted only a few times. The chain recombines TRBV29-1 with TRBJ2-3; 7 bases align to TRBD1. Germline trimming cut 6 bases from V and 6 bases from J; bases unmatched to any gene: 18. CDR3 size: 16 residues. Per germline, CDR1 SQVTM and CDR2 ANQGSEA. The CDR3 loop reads CSVPSESGQRTDTQYF. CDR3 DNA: TGCAGCGTCCCCTCAGAATCGGGACAGCGTACGGATACGCAGTATTTT.

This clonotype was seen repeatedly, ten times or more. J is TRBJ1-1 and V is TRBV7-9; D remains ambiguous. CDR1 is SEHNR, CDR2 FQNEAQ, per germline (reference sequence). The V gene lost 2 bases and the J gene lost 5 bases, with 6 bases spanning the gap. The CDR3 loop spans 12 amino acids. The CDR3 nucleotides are TGTGCCAGCAGCTTATCGGGGACTGAAGCTTTCTTT. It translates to CASSLSGTEAFF.

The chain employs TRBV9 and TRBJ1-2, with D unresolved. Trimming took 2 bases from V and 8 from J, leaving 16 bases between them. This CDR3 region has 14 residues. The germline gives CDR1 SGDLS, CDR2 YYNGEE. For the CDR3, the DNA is TGTGCCAGCAGCGTGAGTACAGCTCCTCTCGGCTACACCTTC. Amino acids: CASSVSTAPLGYTF.

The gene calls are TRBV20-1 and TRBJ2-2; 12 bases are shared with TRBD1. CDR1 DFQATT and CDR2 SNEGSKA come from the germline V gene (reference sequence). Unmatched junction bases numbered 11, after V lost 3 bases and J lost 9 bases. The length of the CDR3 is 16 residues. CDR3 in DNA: TGCAGTGCTAGCGCTTCTGGGGACAGGGGGCGGTGGGAGCTGTTTTTT. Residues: CSASASGDRGRWELFF.

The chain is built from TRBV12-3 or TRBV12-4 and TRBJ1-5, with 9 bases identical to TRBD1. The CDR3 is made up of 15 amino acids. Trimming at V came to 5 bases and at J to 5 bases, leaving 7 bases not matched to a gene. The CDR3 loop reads CASSLRDRADQPQHF. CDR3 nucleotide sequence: TGTGCCAGCAGTCTCCGGGACAGGGCAGATCAGCCCCAGCATTTT.

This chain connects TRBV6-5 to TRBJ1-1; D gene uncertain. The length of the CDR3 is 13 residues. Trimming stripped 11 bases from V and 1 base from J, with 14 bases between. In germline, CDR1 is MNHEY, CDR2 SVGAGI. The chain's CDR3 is CAAALQRNTEAFF. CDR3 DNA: TGTGCCGCAGCGCTCCAGAGGAACACTGAAGCTTTCTTT.

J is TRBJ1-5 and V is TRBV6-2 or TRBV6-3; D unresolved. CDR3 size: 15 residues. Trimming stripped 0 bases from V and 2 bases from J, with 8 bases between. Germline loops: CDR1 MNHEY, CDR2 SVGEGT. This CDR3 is CASSYSGRGNQPQHF. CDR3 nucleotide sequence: TGTGCCAGCAGTTACTCGGGAAGGGGCAATCAGCCCCAGCATTTT.